Listed here are 22 T cell receptor beta chains from one sample, sequenced in a study of Ad26.COV2.S vaccination and SARS-CoV-2 variants (dated by TCRdb to 2020 to 2023). The sample's treatment or condition, from its label and the paper: roughly 20 received Ad26.COV2.S at low or high dose, single or two shots; 5 received placebo; per-sample allocation not given. For vaccine and placebo recipients, the sequenced repertoires came from samples collected on day 63 after the first injection. The library was produced with the immunoSEQ multiplex PCR assay. The source is immuneACCESS, and TCRdb retained only in-frame sequences with V and J called. Part of the clones is not carried over; for the studies checked, unresolved V genes explain less than half of this, and the remainder is unexplained. Within this sample are hundreds of thousands of clones, with about nine tenths of them counted one time only. The top ten clones comprise around 3.6% of the sample.

Specimen: peripheral blood, collected in a trial of Ad26.COV2.S vaccine versus placebo. The source is a person between 18 and 59 years old who received the Ad26.COV2.S COVID-19 vaccine or a placebo.

V usage is TRBV10-3 and J usage is TRBJ1-2; D is possibly TRBD1 (5 bases). Per germline, CDR1 ENHRY and CDR2 SYGVKD. The CDR3 consists of 14 residues. V lost 0 bases to trimming and J lost 6 bases, with 11 bases between them. The CDR3 sequence: CAISESEGSNGYTF. CDR3 DNA sequence: TGTGCCATCAGTGAGTCGGAGGGGTCGAATGGCTACACCTTC.

The chain uses TRBV19 and TRBJ1-3; D not certain. Germline V gives CDR1 LNHDA, CDR2 SQIVND (reference sequence). Trimming stripped 4 bases from V and 4 bases from J, with 11 bases between. This CDR3 is built from 14 residues. The CDR3: CASSTALGGNTIYF. CDR3 sequence (DNA): TGTGCCAGTAGTACGGCCTTGGGCGGAAACACCATATATTTT.

This clone was counted once. This chain joins TRBV5-1 and TRBJ2-2; 9 bases agree with TRBD2. Unmatched junction bases numbered 1, after V lost 1 base and J lost 3 bases. This CDR3 spans 15 amino acids. CDR1 is SGHRS, CDR2 YFSETQ, per germline. As DNA, the CDR3 is TGCGCCAGCAGCTTGATAGCGGGGGACACCGGGGAGCTGTTTTTT. Its protein is CASSLIAGDTGELFF.

Of note for this clone: This CDR3 is also generated by other DNA sequences in the sample. V gene TRBV18 combines with J gene TRBJ1-1, with D possibly matching TRBD1 (5 bases). Germline CDR1 is KGHSH and CDR2 is LQKENI. Trimming removed 2 bases at V and 6 bases at J, with 7 bases between. This CDR3 comprises 12 residues. CDR3 loop: CASSPGGAEAFF. The DNA for the CDR3 is TGTGCCAGCTCACCAGGAGGGGCTGAAGCTTTCTTT.

The rearrangement joins TRBV6-2 or TRBV6-3 to TRBJ1-2, with no clear D. V was shortened by 5 bases and J by 8 bases, with 21 bases between the two germline ends. Germline V lookup: CDR1 MNHEY, CDR2 SVGEGT. This CDR3 has 15 amino acids. The CDR3 coding sequence is TGTGCCAGCAGTCTAAGAGGGCTTGGGGTAGCGGGCTACACCTTC. It codes for CASSLRGLGVAGYTF.

This clone was detected once. The V and J genes are TRBV4-3 and TRBJ1-5; no clear D. The CDR3 covers 14 residues. Germline V gene data show CDR1 as LGHNA and CDR2 as YSLEER. Trimming removed 0 bases at V and 6 bases at J, with 9 bases between. CDR3 in DNA: TGCGCCAGCAGCCAAGATCGGGCAAGTCAGCCCCAGCATTTT. Translated, it gives CASSQDRASQPQHF.

This clone was seen a single time. The genes are TRBV4-1 and TRBJ2-7, with 10 positions matching TRBD1. The germline V gene encodes CDR1 MGHRA and CDR2 YSYEKL. CDR3 size: 17 residues. The ends lost 0 bases at V and 5 bases at J; junction bases unmatched: 10. Here the CDR3 reads CASSQDSWDRGVHEQYF. DNA of the CDR3: TGCGCCAGCAGCCAAGATAGTTGGGACAGGGGCGTCCACGAGCAGTACTTC.

The J gene is TRBJ2-7, the V gene TRBV11-3; 8 bases align to TRBD1. CDR1 is SGHNT, CDR2 YENEEA, per germline. The CDR3 length is 15 residues. With 1 base clipped from V and 4 bases from J, the junction kept 6 bases outside the gene matches. CDR3 region: CASSLASGGGYEQYF. As DNA, the CDR3 is TGTGCCAGCAGCTTAGCCTCAGGGGGCGGGTACGAGCAGTACTTC.

The CDR3 protein is CASTERAGLAKNIQYF. DNA of the CDR3: TGTGCCAGCACCGAGCGGGCAGGACTAGCCAAAAACATTCAGTACTTC. The V gene is TRBV7-9, the J gene TRBJ2-4; D may be TRBD2 (6 bases). The CDR3 sequence is 16 residues long. Germline CDR1 and CDR2: SEHNR and FQNEAQ (reference sequence). Trimming took off 7 bases at V and 0 bases at J, with 16 bases between the two ends.

The chain has TRBV5-1 and TRBJ2-7, with 10 bases matching TRBD1. From germline, CDR1 is SGHRS and CDR2 YFSETQ. Losses at the gene ends were 4 bases for V and 3 bases for J; bases not matched to a gene: 4. There are 14 residues in the CDR3. CDR3 amino acids: CASSGQGGIYEQYF. In DNA form, the CDR3 reads TGCGCCAGCAGCGGACAGGGGGGAATCTACGAGCAGTACTTC.

This clone was counted a few times. The chain links TRBV2 to TRBJ2-7; D is uncertain. Germline-derived CDR1 and CDR2 are SNHLY and FYNNEI. V was cut by 7 bases and J by 2 bases, with 6 bases left in between. This CDR3 is 11 amino acids long. This chain's CDR3 is CASTQAYEQYF. The CDR3 coding sequence is TGTGCCAGCACCCAGGCCTACGAGCAGTACTTC.

The chain employs TRBV6-6 and TRBJ1-2, with D possibly being TRBD1 (5 bases). This CDR3 is built from 12 residues. Germline CDR1 and CDR2: MNHNY and SVGAGI (reference sequence). Deletions cut 5 bases from V and 7 bases from J, with 11 bases between. CDR3 in amino acids: CASSPTAIGYTF. In nucleotides, the CDR3 is TGTGCCAGCAGTCCGACAGCTATTGGCTACACCTTC.

This clone was counted only a few times. The chain carries TRBV19 and TRBJ2-2; D gene uncertain. CDR1 and CDR2 from the germline V gene are LNHDA and SQIVND (reference sequence). The CDR3 consists of 19 residues. V was pared by 1 base and J by 1 base, with 19 bases between. The CDR3 nucleotides are TGTGCCAGTAGTATAGGCGGTCGGTGGGGATCCCTGAACACCGGGGAGCTGTTTTTT. It yields the protein CASSIGGRWGSLNTGELFF.

To note about this clone: One end of the junction is discordant with germline, which a read error may explain. The V call is TRBV7-9, the J call TRBJ2-1, with 7 bases lining up with TRBD2. Per germline, CDR1 SEHNR and CDR2 FQNEAQ (reference sequence). The CDR3 has 11 residues. CDR3 protein: CARREGNEQFF. The CDR3 DNA reads TGTGCCCGCAGGGAGGGCAATGAGCAGTTCTTC.

The V gene is TRBV2, the J gene TRBJ2-7; 8 bases agree with TRBD1. Losses at the gene ends were 4 bases for V and 3 bases for J; bases not matched to a gene: 11. This CDR3 is built from 16 residues. Per the germline V gene, CDR1 is SNHLY and CDR2 is FYNNEI. The CDR3 DNA follows: TGTGCCAGCAGTGGATTGGACAGGGAACCCATCTACGAGCAGTACTTC. Its translation: CASSGLDREPIYEQYF. Full variable domain (outside the CDR3, taken from reference TRBV2 and TRBJ2-7): EPEVTQTPSHQVTQMGQEVILRCVPISNHLYFYWYRQILGQKVEFLVSFYNNEISEKSEIFDDQFSVERPDGSNFTLKIRSTKLEDSAMYFCASSGLDREPIYEQYFGPGTRLTVT.

This clone came up once. The gene calls are TRBV2 and TRBJ2-2, with 7 bases matching TRBD1. The germline CDR1 and CDR2 sequences are SNHLY and FYNNEI. V lost 2 bases, J lost 5 bases, and 5 bases stayed unmatched. The CDR3 has 15 amino acids. The CDR3 DNA reads TGTGCCAGCAGTGAAAACAGGGGTATTACCGGGGAGCTGTTTTTT. Translating gives CASSENRGITGELFF.

The J gene is TRBJ1-1, the V gene TRBV5-5, with D possibly matching TRBD1 (5 bases). This CDR3 spans 14 amino acids. Trimming removed 4 bases from V and 0 bases from J, with 10 bases in between. Germline V CDR1 and CDR2: SGHKS, YYEKEE (reference sequence). The CDR3 protein is CASSPGTVNTEAFF. CDR3 nucleotides: TGTGCCAGCAGCCCCGGGACGGTGAACACTGAAGCTTTCTTT.

The chain has TRBV2 and TRBJ2-2; TRBD2 is a possible D gene (5 bases). In germline, CDR1 is SNHLY, CDR2 FYNNEI. The CDR3 length is 15 residues. Trimming shortened V by 6 bases and J by 0 bases, and 11 bases separated the two germline ends. DNA for the CDR3: TGTGCCAGCAGGGTGACTAACACGAACACCGGGGAGCTGTTTTTT. This gives the protein CASRVTNTNTGELFF.

The gene calls are TRBV19 and TRBJ1-2, with D tentatively TRBD1 (6 bases). The V end lost 3 bases, the J end lost 1 base, and 12 bases lay between the germline ends. The CDR3 extends over 15 amino acids. From germline, CDR1 is LNHDA and CDR2 SQIVND (reference sequence). CDR3 protein: CASSMRTALNYGYTF. DNA for the CDR3: TGTGCCAGTAGTATGCGGACAGCCCTTAACTATGGCTACACCTTC. Full variable domain (rest looked up from reference TRBV19 and TRBJ1-2): DGGITQSPKYLFRKEGQNVTLSCEQNLNHDAMYWYRQDPGQGLRLIYYSQIVNDFQKGDIAEGYSVSREKKESFPLTVTSAQKNPTAFYLCASSMRTALNYGYTFGSGTRLTVV.

The chain joins TRBV9 to TRBJ2-5; 12 bases map to TRBD2. Trimming removed 4 bases from V and 4 bases from J; junction bases left unmatched: 17. The germline gives CDR1 SGDLS, CDR2 YYNGEE. The CDR3 is 19 amino acids. CDR3: CASSLFDGLAGLGGETQYF. CDR3 nucleotides: TGTGCCAGCAGCCTATTCGACGGACTAGCGGGACTGGGTGGAGAGACCCAGTACTTC.

The chain joins TRBV5-1 to TRBJ2-1; the match to TRBD2 covers 9 bases. With V trimmed by 7 bases and J by 6 bases, 11 bases remained unmatched. There are 15 residues in the CDR3. The germline gives CDR1 SGHRS, CDR2 YFSETQ. The CDR3 spells CASGALAGETNEQFF. CDR3 nucleotides: TGCGCCAGCGGCGCGTTAGCGGGGGAGACCAATGAGCAGTTCTTC.

The chain uses TRBV4-1 and TRBJ2-7; TRBD1 aligns across 8 bases. V dropped 0 bases and J dropped 3; count of bases not matched to a gene: 4. CDR3 length: 15 residues. Germline values: CDR1 MGHRA, CDR2 YSYEKL. The CDR3: CASSQDVRGLYEQYF. The CDR3 DNA sequence: TGCGCCAGCAGCCAAGATGTCAGGGGGCTCTACGAGCAGTACTTC.